The T cell receptor (beta chain) under discussion was sequenced for a study of control samples from healthy donors and cancer patients. Germline CDR1 and CDR2: SGHRS and YFSETQ. The CDR3 contains 13 residues. Trimming took off 3 bases at V and 0 bases at J, with 6 bases between the two ends. Here immunoSEQ multiplex PCR was the method, and the copy in TCRdb shows in-frame clones only, minus some. Altogether 130,000 or so clones are present, 70% to 90% being singletons, with the ten largest covering roughly 3.1%. This TCR was sampled from a man aged 45 to 65 in good health. The chain couples TRBV5-1 to TRBJ1-1; D remains unclear. Sample: blood. The chain's CDR3 is CASSSLMNTEAFF. CDR3 bases: TGCGCCAGCAGCTCCCTAATGAACACTGAAGCTTTCTTT.